This T cell receptor (beta chain) emerged from a study of CD8+ T cells in alopecia areata. Overall study context: Tofacitinib administration to treated patients was oral, at 5 to 10 mg twice daily. Dosing spanned 6 to 18 months on tofacitinib, then 6 months off drug. Broader study findings: Resident alphabeta T-cell populations of normal skin are likewise subject to sequencing in scalp samples.

cDNA reverse transcribed from extracted RNA served as the sequencing template. This table comes from immunoSEQ multiplex PCR, and its TCRdb copy is limited to in-frame clones, with some not included. The sample lists some 170,000 clones; roughly 65% were seen once. About this clone: Its antigen is currently unknown.

With 1 base removed from V and 0 bases from J, the gap between germline ends came to 2 bases. The CDR3 covers 13 residues. Germline loops: CDR1 MGHRA, CDR2 YSYEKL. The input for sequencing was CD4+ T cells sorted from blood, taken at week 0. The gene calls are TRBV4-1 and TRBJ2-3; D ambiguous. This receptor was obtained from a human donor with alopecia areata. The chain's CDR3 is CASSQVSTDTQYF. The CDR3 region has the DNA TGCGCCAGCAGCCAAGTGAGCACAGATACGCAGTATTTT.